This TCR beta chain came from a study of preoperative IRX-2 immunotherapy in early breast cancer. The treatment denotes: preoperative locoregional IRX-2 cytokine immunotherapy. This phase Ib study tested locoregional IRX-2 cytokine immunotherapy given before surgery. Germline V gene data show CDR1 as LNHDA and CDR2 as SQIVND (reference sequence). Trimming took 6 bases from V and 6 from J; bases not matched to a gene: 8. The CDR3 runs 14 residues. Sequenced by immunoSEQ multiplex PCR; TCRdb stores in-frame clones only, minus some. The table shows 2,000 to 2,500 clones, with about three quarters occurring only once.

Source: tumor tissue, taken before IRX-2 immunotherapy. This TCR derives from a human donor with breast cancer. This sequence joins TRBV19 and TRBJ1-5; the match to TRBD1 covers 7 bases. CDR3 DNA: TGTGCCAGTAGCCCAGGGACAGAAATTCAGCCCCAGCATTTT. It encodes CASSPGTEIQPQHF.